This entry features one T cell receptor beta chain sequence. Its antigen is as yet unknown. TCRdb reprocessed the reads via MiXCR and lists one record per CDR3 protein. This table holds approximately 1,000,000 distinct CDR3 sequences, approximately 33% found once. The sample belongs to a study of T cell repertoires in cytomegalovirus infection. On the study more broadly: Both a matching HLA type and CMV infection were indicated by public TCR beta signatures.

General study results and limits: The study found HLA-C-restricted CMV-specific TCR beta clonotypes dominating the ex vivo response.

Looked up from germline, CDR1 is MNHEY and CDR2 is SMNVEV (reference sequence). Trimming cost V 7 bases and J 8 bases; bases outside gene matches: 12. The CDR3 totals 15 residues. The receptor's source is a human donor in good health (CMV status not recorded). Some clones in this sample may be carry-over from other donors' samples. The source material was cultured CD8+ T cells from PBMCs, sampled from culture after CMV antigen stimulation. The chain carries TRBV27 and TRBJ2-1; 9 positions match TRBD2. CDR3 region: CASKSGGPLRDEQFF. The CDR3 DNA sequence: TGTGCCAGCAAGAGCGGGGGGCCCCTCAGGGATGAGCAGTTCTTC.